This TCR beta chain was captured in a study of shared clonotypes between healthy human individuals. Study results and limitations: Relative to their counterparts shared across all four donors, non-shared clonotypes exhibited diminished generation probabilities.

The germline CDR1 and CDR2 sequences are MGHRA and YSYEKL. V was clipped by 1 base and J by 0 bases; unmatched bases: 6. The CDR3 covers 17 residues. About this clone itself: Its antigen remains unidentified.

The assay was immunoSEQ multiplex PCR, and TCRdb's table has in-frame clones only and misses some. The table has around 1.6 million clones, 95% to 99% seen once. The sample was naive CD4+ T cells sorted from blood. Subset reported: CD45RA+ positively selected. The genes are TRBV4-1 and TRBJ1-2, with 9 bases aligning to TRBD1. This receptor was obtained from a man aged 25 to 45 in good health. The CDR3 sequence is CASSQVDRGSANYGYTF. The CDR3 DNA reads as TGCGCCAGCAGCCAAGTTGACAGGGGGTCGGCTAACTATGGCTACACCTTC.